This note documents a single T cell receptor beta chain sequence. TCRdb re-derived calls from the 5' RACE reads in MiXCR, one entry per CDR3 protein. The top ten hold roughly a fifth of the sample, which has around 320,000 distinct CDR3 sequences, approximately 15% seen once. These data belong to a study of T-cell memory formation after mild COVID-19. Study details: TCR clusters mostly belonged to single donors.

Germline V gene lookup returns CDR1 LGHNA and CDR2 YSLEER. This CDR3 has 14 amino acids. V lost 4 bases and J lost 4; bases outside the gene matches: 5. The specimen was PBMCs or a T cell subset sorted from them (not recorded which). This TCR came from a man aged 18 to 29 who had mild COVID-19 (a few samples of this study predate the infection). Cell type and time point are not known. The chain employs TRBV4-3 and TRBJ2-3; 7 positions agree with TRBD1. CDR3 DNA sequence: TGCGCCAGCAGCCCCTCCGGACAGGCAGATACGCAGTATTTT. This translates into CASSPSGQADTQYF.